The rows below give T cell receptor beta chains drawn from one sample of a study of T cells in Graves' hyperthyroidism and ophthalmopathy. TCRdb recomputed calls from the multiplex PCR reads with MiXCR, one row per CDR3 protein. The repertoire holds some 720,000 distinct CDR3 sequences, with 15% to 20% as singletons. The specimen sequenced was blood. Receptor source: a man in his late teens or twenties with Graves' hyperthyroidism. Both conserved end residues are part of each CDR3. Fields, in order: D gene, V gene, clone size, J gene, CDR3 DNA, CDR3 protein. D genes are given only for firm matches. Rows give clone size only sometimes, using once, few, many, or a class for an expanded clone.

d_gene: -
v_gene: TRBV12-3/TRBV12-4
abundance: many
j_gene: TRBJ1-5
CDR3nt: TGTGCCAGCAGTTTAGTCGGTTTTGATCAGCCCCAGCATTTT
CDR3aa: CASSLVGFDQPQHF

d_gene: TRBD1
v_gene: TRBV4-1
abundance: -
j_gene: TRBJ2-3
CDR3nt: TGCGCCAGCAGCCTATCGGGACAGGGCACAGATACGCAGTATTTT
CDR3aa: CASSLSGQGTDTQYF

d_gene: TRBD2
v_gene: TRBV20-1
abundance: many
j_gene: TRBJ2-1
CDR3nt: TGCAGTGCTAATCCGGGACTAGCGGGAGGCATCAAAAGCTCCTACAATGAGCAGTTCTTC
CDR3aa: CSANPGLAGGIKSSYNEQFF

d_gene: -
v_gene: TRBV7-3
abundance: few
j_gene: TRBJ1-1
CDR3nt: TGTGCCAGCAGCTTGGGCAAGGGGAACACTGAAGCTTTCTTT
CDR3aa: CASSLGKGNTEAFF

d_gene: TRBD2
v_gene: TRBV3-1
abundance: few
j_gene: TRBJ2-7
CDR3nt: TGTGCCAGCAGCGAGGTCCCGGGAGGCGCCTACGAGCAGTACTTC
CDR3aa: CASSEVPGGAYEQYF

d_gene: -
v_gene: TRBV4-1
abundance: -
j_gene: TRBJ2-7
CDR3nt: TGCGCCAGCAGCCAAGATTTAACGGCACCCTACGAGCAGTACTTC
CDR3aa: CASSQDLTAPYEQYF

d_gene: -
v_gene: TRBV24-1
abundance: few
j_gene: TRBJ2-7
CDR3nt: TGTGCCACCAGTGATCAGGGTGCCTACGAGCAGTACTTC
CDR3aa: CATSDQGAYEQYF

d_gene: -
v_gene: TRBV27
abundance: few
j_gene: TRBJ2-7
CDR3nt: TGTGCCAGCAGTTTCGGGGTCGAGCAGTACTTC
CDR3aa: CASSFGVEQYF

d_gene: -
v_gene: TRBV30
abundance: many
j_gene: TRBJ2-7
CDR3nt: TGTGCCTGGAGTGTAAAGTACTACGAGCAGTACTTC
CDR3aa: CAWSVKYYEQYF

d_gene: TRBD2
v_gene: TRBV7-9
abundance: -
j_gene: TRBJ2-7
CDR3nt: TGTGCCAGCAGCCGTATATTAGCGGGAACCACCTACGAGCAGTACTTC
CDR3aa: CASSRILAGTTYEQYF

d_gene: TRBD2
v_gene: TRBV29-1
abundance: -
j_gene: TRBJ2-5
CDR3nt: TGCAGCGCCCACGGGGGGGGACAAGAGACCCAGTACTTC
CDR3aa: CSAHGGGQETQYF

d_gene: -
v_gene: TRBV3-1
abundance: -
j_gene: TRBJ2-5
CDR3nt: TGTGCCAGCAGCCAAGATCGGCAGGGTCCAGAGACCCAGTACTTC
CDR3aa: CASSQDRQGPETQYF

d_gene: TRBD2
v_gene: TRBV7-8
abundance: -
j_gene: TRBJ2-4
CDR3nt: TGTGCCAGCAATTCGGGGGGAACAAACATTCAGTACTTC
CDR3aa: CASNSGGTNIQYF

d_gene: TRBD1
v_gene: TRBV7-2
abundance: many
j_gene: TRBJ1-1
CDR3nt: TGTGCCAGCAGCCTACGACAGGGGTCTGTTGCTTTCTTT
CDR3aa: CASSLRQGSVAFF

d_gene: -
v_gene: TRBV6-2/TRBV6-3
abundance: many
j_gene: TRBJ2-1
CDR3nt: TGTGCCAGCAGTTCGATAGCGGAGAACTATGAGCAGTTCTTC
CDR3aa: CASSSIAENYEQFF

d_gene: TRBD2
v_gene: TRBV5-1
abundance: -
j_gene: TRBJ2-1
CDR3nt: TGCGCCAGCAACCAGGGCGGGAGCTCCTACAATGAGCAGTTCTTC
CDR3aa: CASNQGGSSYNEQFF

d_gene: TRBD1
v_gene: TRBV7-2
abundance: many
j_gene: TRBJ1-1
CDR3nt: TGTGCCAGCAGCTCCCGACAGGGGGGGGCTGAAGCTTTCTTT
CDR3aa: CASSSRQGGAEAFF

d_gene: -
v_gene: TRBV14
abundance: -
j_gene: TRBJ2-1
CDR3nt: TGTGCCAGCAGCCCACGCCGAGACAGCCGCTCCTACAATGAGCAGTTCTTC
CDR3aa: CASSPRRDSRSYNEQFF